These 23 T cell receptor beta chains originate from one sample sequenced in a study of blood T cell repertoires in COVID-19. Method: immunoSEQ multiplex PCR; TCRdb's copy keeps in-frame clones and lacks some. Here the sample spans tens of thousands of clones, approximately 90% being singletons. Sequencing was done on a sample of peripheral blood. The receptors shown here come from a woman over 75 with active COVID-19.

The chain employs TRBV4-2 and TRBJ2-2; 13 bases line up with TRBD2. Germline V CDR1 and CDR2: LGHNA, YNFKEQ. The CDR3 has 16 amino acids. J lost 6 bases, V lost 7 bases, and 8 bases had no gene match. In nucleotides, the CDR3 is TGTGCCAGCAACCTGGAACTAGCGGGGGGGGCCGGGGAGCTGTTTTTT. Translated, it gives CASNLELAGGAGELFF.

The chain uses TRBV21-1 and TRBJ2-7; TRBD2 reflects the table's D call only, with no check against the DNA. TRBV21-1 is described as a pseudogene. This CDR3 is built from 16 residues. The CDR3 here is CASSKENSGISYEQYF. The CDR3 region has the DNA TGTGCCAGCAGCAAAGAGAATAGCGGGATCTCCTACGAGCAGTACTTC.

The CDR3, as DNA: TGTGCCAGCAGCCAAGAGGACAGGGGGAACACTGAAGCTTTCTTT. Translated: CASSQEDRGNTEAFF. This rearrangement joins TRBV3-1 (or the pseudogene TRBV3-2) to TRBJ1-1; 9 positions match TRBD1. This CDR3 has 15 residues. V gave up 0 bases and J gave up 1 base; unmatched junction bases: 0. The V gene's germline CDR1 is LGHDT and CDR2 YNNKEL (reference sequence).

The chain combines TRBV5-4 with TRBJ2-1; 12 nucleotides align to TRBD2. Looked up from germline, CDR1 is SGHNT and CDR2 is YYREEE (reference sequence). This CDR3 contains 15 residues. The trim removed 0 bases at V and 7 bases at J, leaving 2 bases unmatched. CDR3 nucleotide sequence: TGTGCCAGCAGCTTGGCTAGCGGGAGGGGGAATGAGCAGTTCTTC. The encoded protein is CASSLASGRGNEQFF.

V is TRBV7-6 and J is TRBJ2-3, with TRBD2 matching over 10 bases. CDR3 size: 17 residues. V lost 5 bases and J lost 1; bases outside the gene matches: 9. Germline CDR1 SGHVS, CDR2 FNYEAQ. In DNA, the CDR3 is TGTGCCAGCAGCCACCTAACAGCGGGAGGGGGCACAGATACGCAGTATTTT. It encodes CASSHLTAGGGTDTQYF.

This clone occurred a few times. J is TRBJ2-2 and V is TRBV6-2 or TRBV6-3; 8 bases align to TRBD1. Germline assignment: CDR1 MNHEY and CDR2 SVGEGT. The CDR3 consists of 13 residues. The V and J ends lost 5 bases and 7 bases, in that order; junction bases with no gene match: 3. CDR3 DNA sequence: TGTGCCAGCAGTCCAGGGGGCATCGGGGAGCTGTTTTTT. Translation: CASSPGGIGELFF.

This chain links TRBV4-3 with TRBJ1-3; no firm D call. The V and J ends lost 5 bases and 4 bases respectively, with 15 bases between them. Germline lookup yields CDR1 LGHNA and CDR2 YSLEER. CDR3 length equals 15 residues. CDR3 DNA: TGCGCCAGCAGCACCGGACGAGGAGGAGGAAACACCATATATTTT. This encodes CASSTGRGGGNTIYF.

V gene TRBV28 combines with J gene TRBJ2-5; TRBD1 agrees at 7 bases. CDR1 and CDR2 from the germline V gene are MDHEN and SYDVKM. The trim removed 5 bases at V and 2 bases at J, leaving 8 bases unmatched. The CDR3 has 15 residues. The CDR3 region has the DNA TGTGCCAGCAGTCCACCGGGGACAGAACAAGAGACCCAGTACTTC. This encodes CASSPPGTEQETQYF.

This chain joins TRBV15 and TRBJ2-1; 10 bases match TRBD1. The CDR3 runs to 15 residues. Germline V gene lookup returns CDR1 LNHNV and CDR2 YYDKDF (reference sequence). Unmatched junction bases numbered 7, after V lost 7 bases and J lost 4 bases. Written as DNA, the CDR3 is TGTGCCACCAACCGGGGGGGACAGGGGTACAATGAGCAGTTCTTC. It is translated as CATNRGGQGYNEQFF.

The V and J genes are TRBV15 and TRBJ2-7; no firm D call. CDR3 length: 14 amino acids. The germline V gene has CDR1 LNHNV and CDR2 YYDKDF (reference sequence). Between the trimmed V and J ends, which lost 0 bases and 3 bases, there was a span of 9 bases. The CDR3 loop reads CATSRDLGRYEQYF. The CDR3 bases are TGTGCCACCAGCAGAGATCTGGGCCGCTACGAGCAGTACTTC.

This clone came up once. CDR3 sequence: CASKGQGGWTEAFF. The CDR3, as DNA: TGTGCCAGCAAAGGACAGGGTGGTTGGACTGAAGCTTTCTTT. The chain has TRBV2 and TRBJ1-1; 8 bases align to TRBD1. The CDR3 is 14 residues long. Germline-derived CDR1 and CDR2 are SNHLY and FYNNEI. The J segment lost 5 bases and the V segment lost 7 bases, leaving 9 bases of the junction unmatched.

The rearrangement uses TRBV19 and TRBJ2-6, with 9 bases matching TRBD1. Unmatched junction bases numbered 3, after V lost 8 bases and J lost 1 base. The CDR3 sequence is 15 residues long. Germline V gene data show CDR1 as LNHDA and CDR2 as SQIVND (reference sequence). CDR3 region: CASWTGESGANVLTF. CDR3 coding DNA: TGTGCCAGTTGGACAGGGGAGTCTGGGGCCAACGTCCTGACTTTC. Together with reference TRBV19 and TRBJ2-6, the CDR3 gives the full variable domain: DGGITQSPKYLFRKEGQNVTLSCEQNLNHDAMYWYRQDPGQGLRLIYYSQIVNDFQKGDIAEGYSVSREKKESFPLTVTSAQKNPTAFYLCASWTGESGANVLTFGAGSRLTVL.

The genes are TRBV6-5 and TRBJ2-7; 7 nucleotides agree with TRBD2. The CDR3 extends over 14 amino acids. In germline, CDR1 is MNHEY, CDR2 SVGAGI. V shed 6 bases and J 4 bases; nucleotides not matched to a gene: 9. In DNA form, the CDR3 reads TGTGCCAGCAGGGTTAGCGGGCCCTTTTACGAGCAGTACTTC. This sequence encodes CASRVSGPFYEQYF.

This chain connects TRBV29-1 to TRBJ2-2; a weak D match, TRBD1 (5 bases). Per germline, CDR1 SQVTM and CDR2 ANQGSEA. The CDR3 is 14 residues long. Deletions cut 3 bases from V and 4 bases from J, with 12 bases between. The CDR3 bases are TGCAGCGTTGAGCGTGGGCAGGGCACCGGGGAGCTGTTTTTT. Its translation is CSVERGQGTGELFF.

In this sample, this clone turned up once. This chain uses TRBV9 with TRBJ2-3; tentative D call: TRBD2 (6 bases). The length of the CDR3 is 15 residues. V was cut by 2 bases and J by 6 bases, with 16 bases left in between. Germline V lookup: CDR1 SGDLS, CDR2 YYNGEE. The CDR3, as DNA: TGTGCCAGCAGCGTTTGGGGCGGGATCAGGGATACGCAGTATTTT. Translated: CASSVWGGIRDTQYF.

About this clone: The junction shows a germline mismatch at one end, possibly a read error. This chain uses TRBV19 with TRBJ2-5; D is possibly TRBD2 (6 bases). The length of the CDR3 is 13 residues. Per germline, CDR1 LNHDA and CDR2 SQIVND (reference sequence). The CDR3: CASSTEGQETQYF. In nucleotides, the CDR3 is TGTGCCAGTAGTACGGAGGGCCAAGAGACCCAATACTTC.

The genes are TRBV3-1 (or the pseudogene TRBV3-2) and TRBJ2-7; tentative D call: TRBD1 (5 bases). Per the germline V gene, CDR1 is LGHDT and CDR2 is YNNKEL (reference sequence). This CDR3 is 13 amino acids long. Trimming removed 1 base at V and 6 bases at J, with 10 bases between. CDR3 residues: CASSQGKGFEQYF. The CDR3 DNA sequence: TGTGCCAGCAGCCAAGGGAAGGGGTTCGAGCAGTACTTC.

The chain recombines TRBV30 with TRBJ1-4; TRBD1 might be the D (5 bases). Per germline, CDR1 GTSNPN and CDR2 SVGIG (reference sequence). The length of the CDR3 is 14 residues. V dropped 3 bases and J dropped 4 bases, with 12 bases sitting between them. The CDR3 DNA sequence: TGTGCCTGGAGCGGACATTCGGGTAATGAAAAACTGTTTTTT. As protein: CAWSGHSGNEKLFF.

The chain employs TRBV30 and TRBJ2-1, with 11 bases lining up with TRBD2. V lost 3 bases to trimming and J lost 6 bases; unmatched junction nucleotides: 4. CDR3 length equals 14 residues. Germline V CDR1 and CDR2: GTSNPN, SVGIG (reference sequence). This CDR3 is CAWSLAGGRNEQFF. CDR3 coding DNA: TGTGCCTGGAGCCTAGCGGGAGGACGCAATGAGCAGTTCTTC.

The chain uses TRBV10-3 and TRBJ2-1; 9 bases are a match to TRBD2. Trimming at V came to 5 bases and at J to 10 bases, leaving 9 bases not matched to a gene. Germline V CDR1 and CDR2: ENHRY, SYGVKD. The CDR3 consists of 14 residues. CDR3 amino acids: CAISPTSGPPEQFF. CDR3 DNA sequence: TGTGCCATCAGTCCCACTAGCGGGCCCCCCGAGCAGTTCTTC.

The chain carries TRBV11-2 and TRBJ1-1, with TRBD1 matching 10 bases. CDR1 and CDR2 (germline): SGHAT, FQNNGV. The V and J ends lost 8 bases and 4 bases, in that order; junction bases with no gene match: 4. The CDR3 sequence is 13 residues long. The CDR3 DNA reads TGTGCCAGCGGGACAGGGGTATTCACTGAAGCTTTCTTT. Its translation: CASGTGVFTEAFF.

CDR3 nucleotides: TGTGCCAGCAGCCAGAGGGGGCGAACTAATGAAAAACTGTTTTTT. It yields the protein CASSQRGRTNEKLFF. The chain couples TRBV27 to TRBJ1-4, with 7 bases aligning to TRBD1. Germline-derived CDR1 and CDR2 are MNHEY and SMNVEV (reference sequence). There are 15 residues in the CDR3. V shed 6 bases and J 1 base; nucleotides not matched to a gene: 5.

The chain is built from TRBV19 and TRBJ2-5, with D perhaps matching TRBD2 (6 bases). Trimming removed 10 bases from V and 5 bases from J, with 20 bases in between. The CDR3 is 14 residues long. The germline V gene has CDR1 LNHDA and CDR2 SQIVND (reference sequence). Here the CDR3 DNA reads TGTGCCACCCAGGTGGGGGGAGCAGGGGAGACCCAGTACTTC. Amino acid sequence: CATQVGGAGETQYF.